The 27 T cell receptor beta chains given below trace back to one sample, sequenced in a study of blood T cell repertoires in COVID-19. The table came from immunoSEQ multiplex PCR; TCRdb's copy has only in-frame clones and leaves some out. The sample records 200,000 to 300,000 clones, 80% to 95% being singletons. Material for sequencing was peripheral blood. The source of these receptors is a person between 18 and 30 years old with COVID-19, enrolled during active disease.

This chain uses TRBV2 with TRBJ1-2; 7 bases are shared with TRBD1. Trimming at V came to 2 bases and at J to 12 bases, leaving 9 bases not matched to a gene. There are 13 residues in the CDR3. In germline, CDR1 is SNHLY, CDR2 FYNNEI. The CDR3 sequence is CASSERGGEEDTF. DNA for the CDR3: TGTGCCAGCAGTGAAAGAGGGGGCGAAGAGGACACCTTC.

V is TRBV7-2 and J is TRBJ2-7; D possibly corresponds to TRBD2 (6 bases). From germline, CDR1 is SGHTA and CDR2 FQGNSA. This CDR3 has 14 amino acids. The V gene lost 3 bases and the J gene lost 6 bases, with 15 bases spanning the gap. The CDR3 DNA sequence: TGTGCCAGCAGCTTTAGCGGAGGAGAGGGCGAGCAGTACTTC. Its protein product is CASSFSGGEGEQYF.

The rearrangement joins TRBV9 to TRBJ2-2; possibly TRBD2 for D (6 bases). The CDR3 extends over 13 amino acids. Trimming took 7 bases from V and 1 from J, leaving 8 bases between them. Germline CDR1 and CDR2: SGDLS and YYNGEE. In DNA, the CDR3 is TGTGCCAGCGGGACTCTGAACACCGGGGAGCTGTTTTTT. This translates into CASGTLNTGELFF.

The V and J genes are TRBV9 and TRBJ2-7; D possibly corresponds to TRBD2 (6 bases). Between the trimmed V and J ends, which lost 0 bases and 3 bases, there was a span of 13 bases. Germline assignment: CDR1 SGDLS and CDR2 YYNGEE. This CDR3 region has 15 residues. CDR3 DNA: TGTGCCAGCAGCGTAGGCGGGGACTCGATCTACGAGCAGTACTTC. Amino acids: CASSVGGDSIYEQYF.

This clone was counted ten times or more. The chain uses TRBV6-5 and TRBJ2-7; TRBD1 matches at 7 bases. CDR1 and CDR2 from the germline V gene are MNHEY and SVGAGI. Trimming removed 5 bases from V and 1 base from J; junction bases left unmatched: 8. This CDR3 region has 15 residues. The CDR3, as DNA: TGTGCCAGCAGTCTCCAGGGGGTTAAATCCTACGAGCAGTACTTC. Translated, it gives CASSLQGVKSYEQYF.

V is TRBV4-1 and J is TRBJ2-3; 13 bases map to TRBD2. The germline gives CDR1 MGHRA, CDR2 YSYEKL. The CDR3 loop spans 19 amino acids. After removal of 2 bases from V and 1 base from J, the junction contained 9 bases not matched to a gene. The DNA of the CDR3 is TGCGCCAGCAGCCAACGTGGACTAGCGGGAGAAAAAGGCACAGATACGCAGTATTTT. Protein sequence: CASSQRGLAGEKGTDTQYF.

The chain joins TRBV24-1 to TRBJ1-4; the match to TRBD1 covers 10 bases. The trim removed 5 bases at V and 4 bases at J, leaving 3 bases unmatched. CDR3 size: 15 residues. Germline values: CDR1 KGHDR, CDR2 SFDVKD. The DNA of the CDR3 is TGTGCCACCAGTGTAGGACAGGGGGATAATGAAAAACTGTTTTTT. This sequence encodes CATSVGQGDNEKLFF.

The chain joins TRBV4-2 to TRBJ2-5, with 8 nucleotides matching TRBD2. The junction had 8 bases not matched to a gene; V was cut back by 0 bases and J by 5 bases. The germline gives CDR1 LGHNA, CDR2 YNFKEQ. The length of the CDR3 is 16 residues. This CDR3 reads CASSQEAGVGGETQYF. The CDR3 nucleotides are TGTGCCAGCAGCCAAGAAGCGGGAGTTGGAGGGGAGACCCAGTACTTC.

The chain is built from TRBV19 and TRBJ2-1; TRBD1 agrees at 8 bases. The germline CDR1 and CDR2 sequences are LNHDA and SQIVND (reference sequence). This CDR3 is 15 amino acids long. Losses at the gene ends were 6 bases for V and 1 base for J; bases not matched to a gene: 5. CDR3 sequence: CASREQGGSYNEQFF. The DNA for the CDR3 is TGTGCCAGTAGGGAACAGGGGGGATCCTACAATGAGCAGTTCTTC. Full variable domain (missing parts from reference TRBV19 and TRBJ2-1): DGGITQSPKYLFRKEGQNVTLSCEQNLNHDAMYWYRQDPGQGLRLIYYSQIVNDFQKGDIAEGYSVSREKKESFPLTVTSAQKNPTAFYLCASREQGGSYNEQFFGPGTRLTVL.

This chain connects TRBV15 to TRBJ2-4; TRBD1 matches at 7 bases. This CDR3 region has 15 residues. Germline V gene sequence: CDR1 LNHNV, CDR2 YYDKDF (reference sequence). Losses at the gene ends were 5 bases for V and 0 bases for J; bases not matched to a gene: 4. The chain's CDR3 is CATSSRTGAKNIQYF. Here the CDR3 DNA reads TGTGCCACCAGCTCCCGGACAGGAGCCAAAAACATTCAGTACTTC.

The table lists this clone with a count of one. This sequence joins TRBV6-5 and TRBJ2-1, with 9 positions matching TRBD2. Germline trimming cut 8 bases from V and 6 bases from J; bases unmatched to any gene: 8. The CDR3 contains 14 residues. Germline CDR1 MNHEY, CDR2 SVGAGI. CDR3 sequence reads: CASGTTLAGNEQFF. The CDR3 DNA is TGTGCCAGCGGAACAACACTAGCGGGCAATGAGCAGTTCTTC.

The V gene is TRBV24-1, the J gene TRBJ2-5; 9 nucleotides align to TRBD2. This CDR3 has 16 amino acids. Germline lookup yields CDR1 KGHDR and CDR2 SFDVKD. V gave up 4 bases and J gave up 5 bases; unmatched junction bases: 10. The DNA for the CDR3 is TGTGCCACCAGTGACTATAGCGGGAGCCCCACCGAGACCCAGTACTTC. Amino acids: CATSDYSGSPTETQYF.

This rearrangement joins TRBV2 to TRBJ2-2; TRBD2 agrees at 7 bases. Trimming removed 6 bases from V and 3 bases from J; junction bases left unmatched: 4. The length of the CDR3 is 14 residues. Germline assignment: CDR1 SNHLY and CDR2 FYNNEI. The DNA of the CDR3 is TGTGCCAGCAGGAGCGGGGACTACACCGGGGAGCTGTTTTTT. Translation gives CASRSGDYTGELFF.

This sequence joins TRBV29-1 and TRBJ2-3, with 8 bases identical to TRBD1. This CDR3 contains 14 residues. Germline V lookup: CDR1 SQVTM, CDR2 ANQGSEA. V lost 4 bases and J lost 4; bases outside the gene matches: 7. CDR3 nucleotides: TGCAGCGTTGTGTTGCAGGGGGCTGCAGATACGCAGTATTTT. Translated, it gives CSVVLQGAADTQYF.

In this sample, this clone turned up a few times. V is TRBV30 and J is TRBJ1-2, with 12 positions matching TRBD1. Germline loops: CDR1 GTSNPN, CDR2 SVGIG (reference sequence). Trimming cost V 3 bases and J 8 bases; bases outside gene matches: 7. The CDR3 consists of 14 residues. CDR3 coding DNA: TGTGCCTGGAGCCTGGGACAGGGGGCGCCAGGCTACACCTTC. Translated: CAWSLGQGAPGYTF.

This chain uses TRBV19 with TRBJ2-1; 8 nucleotides align to TRBD2. V dropped 2 bases and J dropped 7; count of bases not matched to a gene: 7. Germline V gene data show CDR1 as LNHDA and CDR2 as SQIVND (reference sequence). CDR3 size: 15 residues. CDR3 sequence: CASSITGRASNEQFF. The DNA of the CDR3 is TGTGCCAGTAGTATAACCGGGAGGGCCTCGAATGAGCAGTTCTTC. The full variable domain, its missing parts supplied by reference TRBV19 and TRBJ2-1, is DGGITQSPKYLFRKEGQNVTLSCEQNLNHDAMYWYRQDPGQGLRLIYYSQIVNDFQKGDIAEGYSVSREKKESFPLTVTSAQKNPTAFYLCASSITGRASNEQFFGPGTRLTVL.

The gene calls are TRBV12-5 and TRBJ1-2; no definite D call. This CDR3 is built from 12 residues. The ends were cut back, 6 bases at V and 4 bases at J, with 9 bases in the middle. Germline loops: CDR1 LGHNT, CDR2 FRNRAP. The CDR3: CASGPDSYGYTF. The CDR3 DNA follows: TGTGCTAGTGGCCCGGACTCCTATGGCTACACCTTC.

This clone was observed a single time. The chain joins TRBV19 to TRBJ2-2, with 9 positions matching TRBD2. The junction had 20 bases not matched to a gene; V was cut back by 7 bases and J by 2 bases. The CDR3 is 20 residues long. Germline V gene lookup returns CDR1 LNHDA and CDR2 SQIVND (reference sequence). The CDR3 bases are TGTGCCAGTACTACATTGGGATGGCTAGCGGGAATATCAAACACCGGGGAGCTGTTTTTT. It specifies CASTTLGWLAGISNTGELFF.

This rearrangement joins TRBV7-2 to TRBJ1-1; 8 bases line up with TRBD1. The trim removed 8 bases at V and 1 base at J, leaving 6 bases unmatched. The CDR3 is made up of 14 amino acids. Germline CDR1 and CDR2: SGHTA and FQGNSA. The CDR3 reads CASGRDRWNTEAFF. In DNA, the CDR3 is TGTGCCAGCGGCCGGGACAGGTGGAACACTGAAGCTTTCTTT.

This chain links TRBV11-2 with TRBJ1-1, with TRBD1 as a possible D gene (5 bases). V shed 1 base and J shed 6 bases, with 21 bases lying between them. The CDR3 has 17 amino acids. The V gene's germline CDR1 is SGHAT and CDR2 FQNNGV. The CDR3 bases are TGTGCCAGCAGCTTAGTAGTTGGTGGGGGGTCGGGGGCTGAAGCTTTCTTT. It codes for CASSLVVGGGSGAEAFF.

This clone was seen a single time. The chain recombines TRBV7-8 with TRBJ1-5; maybe TRBD1 (6 bases). CDR3 length equals 15 residues. CDR1 and CDR2 from the germline V gene are SGHVS and FQNEAQ. V lost 5 bases and J 1 base, leaving 12 bases between the germline ends. The CDR3 region has the DNA TGTGCCAGCAGCCTAGGGGGAGGGAGCAATCAGCCCCAGCATTTT. As protein: CASSLGGGSNQPQHF.

In this sample, this clone turned up a few times. The chain links TRBV4-2 to TRBJ2-7, with TRBD1 as a possible D gene (6 bases). Germline lookup yields CDR1 LGHNA and CDR2 YNFKEQ. V lost 0 bases and J lost 2, with 17 bases in between. The CDR3 is made up of 17 amino acids. CDR3 loop: CASSQDLRDIYTYEQYF. For the CDR3, the DNA is TGTGCCAGCAGCCAAGATCTTAGGGACATTTATACCTACGAGCAGTACTTC.

This chain uses TRBV28 with TRBJ1-2, with D perhaps matching TRBD1 (5 bases). The CDR3 length is 14 residues. The germline V and J ends were trimmed by 2 bases and 4 bases, with 11 bases remaining between them. Germline assignment: CDR1 MDHEN and CDR2 SYDVKM. The CDR3 coding sequence is TGTGCCAGCAGTTTAGTTGGGCAGGGCTATGGCTACACCTTC. This encodes CASSLVGQGYGYTF.

V gene TRBV5-6 combines with J gene TRBJ1-1, with 9 bases identical to TRBD1. The germline V gene encodes CDR1 SGHDT and CDR2 YYEEEE. This CDR3 is 15 amino acids long. The J segment lost 1 base and the V segment lost 6 bases, leaving 7 bases of the junction unmatched. The chain's CDR3 is CASTSRGQGNTEAFF. The CDR3 DNA reads TGTGCCAGCACCTCCAGGGGACAGGGGAACACTGAAGCTTTCTTT.

This chain joins TRBV7-8 and TRBJ2-1; 7 positions agree with TRBD2. The ends lost 0 bases at V and 0 bases at J; junction bases unmatched: 5. This CDR3 is built from 17 residues. Germline V gene data show CDR1 as SGHVS and CDR2 as FQNEAQ. CDR3 coding DNA: TGTGCCAGCAGCTTAGCTCAATCTAGCGGCTCCTACAATGAGCAGTTCTTC. This encodes CASSLAQSSGSYNEQFF. Full variable domain (missing parts from reference TRBV7-8 and TRBJ2-1): GAGVSQSPRYKVAKRGQDVALRCDPISGHVSLFWYQQALGQGPEFLTYFQNEAQLDKSGLPSDRFFAERPEGSVSTLKIQRTQQEDSAVYLCASSLAQSSGSYNEQFFGPGTRLTVL.

The CDR3 coding sequence is TGTGCCAGCAGTCGTACTCTACAGGAGGAGCAGTACTTC. Translation: CASSRTLQEEQYF. V is TRBV6-5 and J is TRBJ2-7; D perhaps matches TRBD1 (5 bases). Trimming shortened V by 5 bases and J by 7 bases, and 15 bases separated the two germline ends. There are 13 residues in the CDR3. Germline CDR1 and CDR2: MNHEY and SVGAGI.

This clone was observed a single time. V and J are TRBV6-4 and TRBJ2-1, with 10 bases aligning to TRBD2. V lost 3 bases, J lost 15 bases, and 8 bases stayed unmatched. CDR1 is MRHNA and CDR2 is SNTAGT in the germline V gene. The CDR3 has 13 residues. CDR3 sequence: CASSDGGSGRVFF. In DNA form, the CDR3 reads TGTGCCAGCAGTGATGGGGGAAGCGGGAGGGTGTTCTTC.